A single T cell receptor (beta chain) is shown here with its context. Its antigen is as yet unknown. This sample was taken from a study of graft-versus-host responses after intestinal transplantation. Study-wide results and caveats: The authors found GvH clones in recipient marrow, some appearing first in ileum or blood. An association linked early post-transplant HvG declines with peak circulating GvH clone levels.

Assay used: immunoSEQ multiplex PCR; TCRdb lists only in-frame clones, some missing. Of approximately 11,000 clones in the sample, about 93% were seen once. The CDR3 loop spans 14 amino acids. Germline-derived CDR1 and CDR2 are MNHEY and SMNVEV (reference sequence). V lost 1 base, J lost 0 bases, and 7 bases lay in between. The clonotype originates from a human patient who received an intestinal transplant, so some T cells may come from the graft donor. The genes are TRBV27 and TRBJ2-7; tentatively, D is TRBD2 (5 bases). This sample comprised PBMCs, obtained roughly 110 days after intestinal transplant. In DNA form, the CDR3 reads TGTGCCAGCAGTTTATTTAGCGTCTCCTACGAGCAGTACTTC. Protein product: CASSLFSVSYEQYF.